The TCR beta chain under discussion was sequenced for a study of shared clonotypes between healthy human individuals. TCRdb keeps only in-frame clones here, not all; method: immunoSEQ multiplex PCR. This sample carries approximately 600,000 clones, 90% to 95% of them seen once, and the ten largest clones take about 0.11%. This CDR3 is built from 15 residues. In germline, CDR1 is SGHDN, CDR2 FVKESK. Trimming took 1 base from V and 5 from J, leaving 14 bases between them. Naive CD8 cells lacked CD45RO, underwent positive selection for CCR7 and left out terminally differentiated effector memory CD45RA+ cells.

This sequence originates from a woman aged 25-40 years in good health. The chain couples TRBV14 to TRBJ2-5; TRBD1 might be the D (6 bases). The source material was naive CD8+ T cells sorted from blood. The CDR3 region is CASSQGAWGRETQYF. CDR3 coding DNA: TGTGCCAGCAGCCAAGGAGCCTGGGGGCGGGAGACCCAGTACTTC.